Each of the 7 T cell receptor beta chains below was sequenced from the same sample in a study of cytomegalovirus exposure and HLA in healthy donors. Libraries were prepared by immunoSEQ multiplex PCR; TCRdb keeps only in-frame clonotypes and omits some of them. This sample has approximately 270,000 clones, with roughly nine tenths found just once. Source material: PBMCs. The receptors derive from a man between 18 and 35 years old in good health and CMV-seropositive.

V usage is TRBV28 and J usage is TRBJ2-7, with 9 bases aligning to TRBD1. The trim removed 6 bases at V and 4 bases at J, leaving 4 bases unmatched. There are 13 residues in the CDR3. Germline CDR1 reads MDHEN; CDR2 reads SYDVKM. This CDR3 is CASRDRGKYEQYF. The CDR3 DNA follows: TGTGCCAGCAGGGACAGGGGAAAATACGAGCAGTACTTC.

The table lists this clone with a count of one. The V and J genes are TRBV19 and TRBJ1-1; D is undetermined. This CDR3 is 13 amino acids long. With 2 bases removed from V and 1 base from J, the gap between germline ends came to 5 bases. Germline CDR1 LNHDA, CDR2 SQIVND (reference sequence). The CDR3 DNA is TGTGCCAGTAGTATATCTCCGAACACTGAAGCTTTCTTT. Amino acids: CASSISPNTEAFF.

CDR3 in DNA: TGTGCCATCGAGCGGTGGGGTAGCGGGAGCTGGGAGCAGTTCTTC. This gives the protein CAIERWGSGSWEQFF. The J gene is TRBJ2-1, the V gene TRBV7-9, with TRBD2 matching 9 bases. This CDR3 is 15 amino acids long. Germline CDR1 reads SEHNR; CDR2 reads FQNEAQ (reference sequence). After removal of 10 bases from V and 10 bases from J, the junction contained 17 bases not matched to a gene. Supplemented by reference TRBV7-9 and TRBJ2-1, the full variable domain reads DTGVSQNPRHKITKRGQNVTFRCDPISEHNRLYWYRQTLGQGPEFLTYFQNEAQLEKSRLLSDRFSAERPKGSFSTLEIQRTEQGDSAMYLCAIERWGSGSWEQFFGPGTRLTVL.

The chain combines TRBV5-4 with TRBJ1-2; D may be TRBD1 (5 bases). The CDR3 runs to 13 residues. Looked up from germline, CDR1 is SGHNT and CDR2 is YYREEE (reference sequence). Trimming took 3 bases from V and 2 from J, leaving 8 bases between them. The CDR3 bases are TGTGCCAGCAGCTCTGACAGCAACTATGGCTACACCTTC. It specifies CASSSDSNYGYTF.

The CDR3, as DNA: TGTGCCAGCAGTGGGTATGTCACCGGGGAGCTGTTTTTT. This encodes CASSGYVTGELFF. V is TRBV28 and J is TRBJ2-2; D uncertain. Trimming removed 5 bases from V and 4 bases from J, with 8 bases in between. The CDR3 spans 13 residues. Germline V gene data show CDR1 as MDHEN and CDR2 as SYDVKM.

The rearrangement joins TRBV6-5 to TRBJ2-3, with D perhaps TRBD2 (5 bases). Trimming pared 6 bases from V and 3 bases from J, leaving 13 bases between. From germline, CDR1 is MNHEY and CDR2 SVGAGI. The CDR3 has 14 residues. This chain's CDR3 is CASRGAVVTDTQYF. For the CDR3, the DNA is TGTGCCAGCAGGGGAGCGGTGGTGACAGATACGCAGTATTTT.

This chain connects TRBV11-2 to TRBJ2-1; 8 bases fit TRBD2. Germline CDR1 and CDR2: SGHAT and FQNNGV. V gave up 3 bases and J gave up 5 bases; unmatched junction bases: 6. The CDR3 loop spans 15 amino acids. CDR3 protein: CASSFLAGPNNEQFF. The CDR3 DNA is TGTGCCAGCAGCTTCTTAGCGGGGCCGAACAATGAGCAGTTCTTC.